This TCR beta chain was sequenced in a study of patients and donors after allogeneic stem cell transplantation. TCRdb re-analysed the RT-PCR reads in MiXCR, keeping a single row per CDR3 protein. The data show roughly 140,000 distinct CDR3 sequences, approximately 35% seen once. The CDR3 sequence is 16 residues long. CDR1 SGHTS and CDR2 YDEGEE come from the germline V gene. The V and J ends lost 2 bases and 5 bases, in that order; junction bases with no gene match: 9. The chain combines TRBV5-8 with TRBJ2-5; 10 bases align to TRBD1. Material for sequencing was blood, either unsorted or a sorted T cell fraction (not recorded which). The receptor was derived from a human donor who was either an allogeneic HSCT recipient or a stem cell or donor lymphocyte infusion donor (not recorded which). It is not recorded whose cells these are; they may come from a transplant donor. For the CDR3, the DNA is TGTGCCAGCAGCTTCGGCCGGGACAGGGGAGAGGAGACCCAGTACTTC. This sequence encodes CASSFGRDRGEETQYF.